A single sample gave rise to the 17 T cell receptor beta chains below, sequenced in a study of beta chain features in type 1 diabetes. The entirety of the isolated RNA underwent reverse transcription, so expressed TCRB transcripts were sequenced. Using immunoSEQ multiplex PCR, the repertoire was profiled, and TCRdb retains in-frame clones only, with some absent. The sample lists tens of thousands of clones, 45% to 50% occurring once. Sequenced material: central memory CD4+ T cells from blood. The receptor set was obtained from a woman between 18 and 29 years old in good health.

The CDR3 loop reads CASSNDHGGDEQFF. In DNA, the CDR3 is TGCGCCAGCAGCAACGACCACGGCGGGGATGAGCAGTTCTTC. The chain has TRBV5-1 and TRBJ2-1, with D tentatively TRBD2 (6 bases). The CDR3 runs 14 residues. Germline V lookup: CDR1 SGHRS, CDR2 YFSETQ. V was cut by 4 bases and J by 8 bases, with 16 bases left in between.

In this sample, this clone turned up a few times. V and J are TRBV2 and TRBJ2-2, with D unresolved. Trimming left V 7 bases short and J 3 bases short, with 3 bases between. Germline values: CDR1 SNHLY, CDR2 FYNNEI. The CDR3 is made up of 11 amino acids. The CDR3 DNA reads as TGTGCCAGCACGGACACCGGGGAGCTGTTTTTT. Translating gives CASTDTGELFF.

The chain couples TRBV5-1 to TRBJ1-1; weak D call: TRBD1 (6 bases). The CDR3 is 14 amino acids. Germline loops: CDR1 SGHRS, CDR2 YFSETQ. V was trimmed by 3 bases and J by 4 bases, leaving 13 bases between them. CDR3 nucleotides: TGCGCCAGCAGCTCGACGGGGGGCTCCACTGAAGCTTTCTTT. It is translated as CASSSTGGSTEAFF.

The CDR3, as DNA: TGTGCCAGCAGCGGACCGGGGGGGCCAGGAGAGACCCAGTACTTC. Protein sequence: CASSGPGGPGETQYF. The rearrangement joins TRBV4-2 to TRBJ2-5; TRBD2 matches 8 bases. Germline CDR1 reads LGHNA; CDR2 reads YNFKEQ. Trimming removed 5 bases from V and 4 bases from J; junction bases left unmatched: 9. CDR3 length equals 15 residues.

The genes are TRBV5-5 and TRBJ1-4; no definite D call. This CDR3 has 15 residues. The germline CDR1 and CDR2 sequences are SGHKS and YYEKEE (reference sequence). The ends were cut back, 4 bases at V and 3 bases at J, with 13 bases in the middle. The CDR3 DNA reads TGTGCCAGCAGCCTTGTTGGGCCAGCTAATGAAAAACTGTTTTTT. Translated, it gives CASSLVGPANEKLFF.

CDR3 protein: CAGRGLAAINEQFF. As DNA, the CDR3 is TGTGCCGGAAGGGGACTAGCGGCAATCAATGAGCAGTTCTTC. The rearrangement uses TRBV30 and TRBJ2-1; 11 bases map to TRBD2. CDR3 length equals 14 residues. Germline V gene data show CDR1 as GTSNPN and CDR2 as SVGIG (reference sequence). V was pared by 8 bases and J by 6 bases, with 9 bases of the junction left unmatched.

J is TRBJ2-7 and V is TRBV19, with D perhaps TRBD1 (6 bases). Germline V gene lookup returns CDR1 LNHDA and CDR2 SQIVND (reference sequence). The CDR3 has 19 residues. V shed 7 bases and J shed 3 bases, with 31 bases lying between them. The CDR3 DNA reads as TGTGCCAGTACCTCCCAGGGGCGAGGCCCTGCGGCTAGTAACTACGAGCAGTACTTC. Translation: CASTSQGRGPAASNYEQYF.

Only a few counts were recorded for this clone. J is TRBJ2-7 and V is TRBV4-2; possibly TRBD2 for D (6 bases). The V end lost 4 bases, the J end lost 3 bases, and 13 bases lay between the germline ends. Germline V CDR1 and CDR2: LGHNA, YNFKEQ. CDR3 length: 14 amino acids. The CDR3 DNA is TGTGCCAGCAGCCCGAGACTAGAAATCTACGAGCAGTACTTC. Amino acid sequence: CASSPRLEIYEQYF.

A few counts support this clone. CDR3 loop: CASSLEFRSTRSLENTIYF. DNA of the CDR3: TGTGCCAGCAGCTTAGAATTTCGGAGCACTCGTTCTCTGGAAAACACCATATATTTT. This chain uses TRBV7-8 with TRBJ1-3; D is unclear. Trimming left V 1 base short and J 6 bases short, with 25 bases between. This CDR3 comprises 19 residues. Germline V lookup: CDR1 SGHVS, CDR2 FQNEAQ. The variable domain in full, with the rest retrieved from reference TRBV7-8 and TRBJ1-3, is GAGVSQSPRYKVAKRGQDVALRCDPISGHVSLFWYQQALGQGPEFLTYFQNEAQLDKSGLPSDRFFAERPEGSVSTLKIQRTQQEDSAVYLCASSLEFRSTRSLENTIYFGEGSWLTVV.

This clone has a single count. V is TRBV4-2 and J is TRBJ2-7, with D perhaps matching TRBD1 (5 bases). V lost 0 bases, J lost 7 bases, and 13 bases lay in between. Germline assignment: CDR1 LGHNA and CDR2 YNFKEQ. This CDR3 is built from 14 residues. The CDR3 nucleotides are TGTGCCAGCAGCCAAGATCTGCAGGGCCAGGAGCAGTACTTC. Translation: CASSQDLQGQEQYF.

This clone was seen a handful of times. The rearrangement links TRBV2 to TRBJ1-3; 7 bases are shared with TRBD1. This CDR3 has 14 residues. The V and J ends lost 8 bases and 0 bases, in that order; junction bases with no gene match: 4. Germline V gene sequence: CDR1 SNHLY, CDR2 FYNNEI. CDR3 amino acids: CASSGQISGNTIYF. The CDR3 DNA follows: TGTGCCAGCTCGGGACAGATCTCTGGAAACACCATATATTTT.

This chain connects TRBV9 to TRBJ1-6; 8 nucleotides line up with TRBD1. The CDR3 runs to 15 residues. Germline-derived CDR1 and CDR2 are SGDLS and YYNGEE. The V segment lost 3 bases and the J segment 7 bases; nucleotides outside the gene matches: 6. For the CDR3, the DNA is TGTGCCAGCAGCGGCGGGACAGGTTGGAATTCACCCCTCCACTTT. This codes for CASSGGTGWNSPLHF.

The CDR3 DNA follows: TGTGCCAGCAGCTTAGATTTAAATGAGCAGTTCTTC. Encoded protein: CASSLDLNEQFF. V gene TRBV7-9 combines with J gene TRBJ2-1; D gene uncertain. Germline V lookup: CDR1 SEHNR, CDR2 FQNEAQ (reference sequence). The V and J ends lost 1 base and 7 bases respectively, with 5 bases between them. The CDR3 length is 12 residues.

V gene TRBV28 combines with J gene TRBJ2-5; D perhaps matches TRBD2 (6 bases). The germline V gene encodes CDR1 MDHEN and CDR2 SYDVKM. The CDR3 length is 16 residues. The V end lost 7 bases, the J end lost 0 bases, and 18 bases lay between the germline ends. Here the CDR3 reads CASTPSGRDHQETQYF. CDR3 nucleotides: TGTGCCAGCACACCCAGCGGGCGGGACCACCAAGAGACCCAGTACTTC.

This clone appeared once. V gene TRBV5-1 combines with J gene TRBJ1-2; D not resolved. Germline CDR1 reads SGHRS; CDR2 reads YFSETQ. V was cut by 0 bases and J by 4 bases, with 13 bases left in between. The CDR3 spans 15 residues. The CDR3 nucleotides read TGCGCCAGCAGCTTGGTGGGAGATTTAGGCTATGGCTACACCTTC. Residues: CASSLVGDLGYGYTF.

This chain links TRBV6-6 with TRBJ2-3, with 12 bases matching TRBD2. This CDR3 is 16 amino acids long. Germline-derived CDR1 and CDR2 are MNHNY and SVGAGI (reference sequence). V lost 2 bases and J lost 5; bases outside the gene matches: 5. In nucleotides, the CDR3 is TGTGCCAGCAGTTACGGGCTAGCGGGAGGGCGAGATACGCAGTATTTT. Amino acid sequence: CASSYGLAGGRDTQYF.

V gene TRBV29-1 combines with J gene TRBJ2-3; D possibly corresponds to TRBD1 (5 bases). The CDR3 totals 13 residues. V was shortened by 1 base and J by 2 bases, with 7 bases between the two germline ends. Germline CDR1 is SQVTM and CDR2 is ANQGSEA. The CDR3 DNA sequence: TGCAGCGTTGAAGGACAGATCACAGATACGCAGTATTTT. Its translation: CSVEGQITDTQYF.